These 14 T cell receptor beta chains originate from one sample sequenced in a study of vaccination effects on CD4 cells after COVID-19. For these receptors, no antigen is known. Expansion of antigen-specific CD4+ T cells with viral peptide pools was carried out by the ViraFEST assay before sequencing. After around 10 days in culture, the CD4+ T cells were isolated. Sequenced by immunoSEQ multiplex PCR; TCRdb stores in-frame clones only, minus some. The table shows 20,000 to 25,000 clones, with about 73% occurring only once. The sequencing here drew on CD4+ T cells from PBMCs cultured with HCoV-229E spike peptides, taken before COVID-19 vaccination. These receptors were taken from a human donor who received a COVID-19 vaccine.

This rearrangement joins TRBV18 to TRBJ2-6; D tentatively fits TRBD1 or TRBD2 (6 bases each). The CDR3 consists of 17 residues. Germline CDR1 reads KGHSH; CDR2 reads LQKENI. V was shortened by 5 bases and J by 1 base, with 15 bases between the two germline ends. CDR3 bases: TGTGCCAGCTCAAGGGGGGTCCTGTCTTCTGGGGCCAACGTCCTGACTTTC. This sequence encodes CASSRGVLSSGANVLTF.

The gene calls are TRBV25-1 and TRBJ1-3, with D possibly being TRBD1 (6 bases). The CDR3 loop spans 17 amino acids. V lost 1 base and J lost 0, with 13 bases in between. The V gene's germline CDR1 is MGHDK and CDR2 SYGVNS. CDR3 nucleotides: TGTGCCAGCAGTGAATTGGCAGGGGCCAACTCTGGAAACACCATATATTTT. Translating gives CASSELAGANSGNTIYF.

This clone appeared a few times. This sequence joins TRBV10-2 and TRBJ1-1, with D unresolved. The V and J ends lost 5 bases and 1 base respectively, with 8 bases between them. The CDR3 contains 13 residues. Germline-derived CDR1 and CDR2 are WSHSY and SAAADI. The CDR3 region has the DNA TGCGCCAGCAGTAGAGATTCGAACACTGAAGCTTTCTTT. Its protein product is CASSRDSNTEAFF.

This chain joins TRBV6-5 and TRBJ1-2, with D perhaps TRBD1 (6 bases). Germline V gene sequence: CDR1 MNHEY, CDR2 SVGAGI. Between the trimmed V and J ends, which lost 9 bases and 5 bases, there was a span of 22 bases. CDR3 size: 15 residues. CDR3 sequence (DNA): TGTGCCAGTGGTCCTAGGGACACTTACGTTTATGGCTACACCTTC. It codes for CASGPRDTYVYGYTF.

This clone was observed a single time. This rearrangement joins TRBV11-3 to TRBJ2-3; 12 bases match TRBD2. The V segment lost 5 bases and the J segment 5 bases; nucleotides outside the gene matches: 8. Germline values: CDR1 SGHNT, CDR2 YENEEA. This CDR3 has 16 amino acids. Here the CDR3 DNA reads TGTGCCAGCAGCCCCAGACTAGCGGGAGAAGGAGATACGCAGTATTTT. The encoded protein is CASSPRLAGEGDTQYF.

The chain combines TRBV4-1 with TRBJ2-2; 8 bases align to TRBD2. The CDR3 is 16 residues long. V dropped 7 bases and J dropped 2; count of bases not matched to a gene: 9. Germline loops: CDR1 MGHRA, CDR2 YSYEKL. CDR3 coding DNA: TGCGCCAGCACCACGCCTAGCGGGCTCAACACCGGGGAGCTGTTTTTT. Translated, it gives CASTTPSGLNTGELFF.

The CDR3 DNA reads TGTGCCAGCAGTGAAGAACGGACGAGGGGTGAAAAACTGTTTTTT. This codes for CASSEERTRGEKLFF. V and J are TRBV2 and TRBJ1-4; D possibly corresponds to TRBD1 (5 bases). This CDR3 is 15 amino acids long. The V gene lost 1 base and the J gene lost 7 bases, with 13 bases spanning the gap. Germline V gene data show CDR1 as SNHLY and CDR2 as FYNNEI. The full variable domain, in which reference TRBV2 and TRBJ1-4 provide the parts outside the CDR3, is EPEVTQTPSHQVTQMGQEVILRCVPISNHLYFYWYRQILGQKVEFLVSFYNNEISEKSEIFDDQFSVERPDGSNFTLKIRSTKLEDSAMYFCASSEERTRGEKLFFGSGTQLSVL.

The chain carries TRBV18 and TRBJ2-7; TRBD2 aligns across 13 bases. The V gene end was trimmed by 6 bases and the J gene end by 0 bases; junction bases not matched to a gene: 11. Per the germline V gene, CDR1 is KGHSH and CDR2 is LQKENI. The CDR3 covers 18 residues. CDR3 sequence (DNA): TGTGCCAGCTCCCAAGGACTAGCGGGAGTTGGGAGCTCCTACGAGCAGTACTTC. This sequence encodes CASSQGLAGVGSSYEQYF. The entire variable domain, with the rest obtained from reference TRBV18 and TRBJ2-7, is as follows: NAGVMQNPRHLVRRRGQEARLRCSPMKGHSHVYWYRQLPEEGLKFMVYLQKENIIDESGMPKERFSAEFPKEGPSILRIQQVVRGDSAAYFCASSQGLAGVGSSYEQYFGPGTRLTVT.

V gene TRBV4-1 combines with J gene TRBJ2-1; 12 nucleotides align to TRBD2. The CDR3 spans 20 residues. CDR1 is MGHRA, CDR2 YSYEKL, per germline. V was clipped by 6 bases and J by 0 bases; unmatched bases: 15. This CDR3 reads CASRQGPWTSGTSSYNEQFF. The CDR3 nucleotides read TGCGCCAGCAGACAGGGACCCTGGACTAGCGGGACCAGCTCCTACAATGAGCAGTTCTTC.

The rearrangement joins TRBV5-4 to TRBJ2-5; D unclear. The germline V gene encodes CDR1 SGHNT and CDR2 YYREEE (reference sequence). The CDR3 is made up of 14 amino acids. The V end lost 3 bases, the J end lost 0 bases, and 9 bases lay between the germline ends. The CDR3 DNA is TGTGCCAGCAGCTCTACACTGTACCAAGAGACCCAGTACTTC. Its protein is CASSSTLYQETQYF. Filled out from reference TRBV5-4 and TRBJ2-5, the complete variable domain reads ETGVTQSPTHLIKTRGQQVTLRCSSQSGHNTVSWYQQALGQGPQFIFQYYREEENGRGNFPPRFSGLQFPNYSSELNVNALELDDSALYLCASSSTLYQETQYFGPGTRLLVL.

This clone was seen more than once but under ten times. V and J are TRBV7-8 and TRBJ1-6, with TRBD1 matching 7 bases. The CDR3 contains 18 residues. V shed 6 bases, J shed 0 bases, and the junction held 11 bases outside the gene matches. Germline assignment: CDR1 SGHVS and CDR2 FQNEAQ. Here the CDR3 DNA reads TGTGCCAGCAGATCAGACAGGGAGGGGAGCTCCTATAATTCACCCCTCCACTTT. This gives the protein CASRSDREGSSYNSPLHF.

The CDR3 bases are TGTGCCAGCAGTGGTGACTTCATTTCCGAGCAGTACTTC. Its translation is CASSGDFISEQYF. The chain has TRBV2 and TRBJ2-7; D call uncertain. Germline V gives CDR1 SNHLY, CDR2 FYNNEI. Trimming took off 4 bases at V and 6 bases at J, with 13 bases between the two ends. There are 13 residues in the CDR3.

The chain is built from TRBV6-6 and TRBJ1-5; 9 positions agree with TRBD1. From germline, CDR1 is MNHNY and CDR2 SVGAGI (reference sequence). This CDR3 is 17 amino acids long. V was pared by 5 bases and J by 6 bases, with 14 bases of the junction left unmatched. CDR3 amino acids: CASSRSGQGVVVQPQHF. In DNA, the CDR3 is TGTGCCAGCAGTCGCTCGGGACAGGGCGTTGTTGTTCAGCCCCAGCATTTT.

The genes are TRBV19 and TRBJ2-5; 13 positions agree with TRBD2. Looked up from germline, CDR1 is LNHDA and CDR2 is SQIVND (reference sequence). The CDR3 loop spans 17 amino acids. V was pared by 6 bases and J by 4 bases, with 11 bases of the junction left unmatched. The CDR3 region is CASRRTSGTSGTETQYF. DNA of the CDR3: TGTGCCAGTAGGAGAACTTCCGGGACTAGCGGGACAGAGACCCAGTACTTC.